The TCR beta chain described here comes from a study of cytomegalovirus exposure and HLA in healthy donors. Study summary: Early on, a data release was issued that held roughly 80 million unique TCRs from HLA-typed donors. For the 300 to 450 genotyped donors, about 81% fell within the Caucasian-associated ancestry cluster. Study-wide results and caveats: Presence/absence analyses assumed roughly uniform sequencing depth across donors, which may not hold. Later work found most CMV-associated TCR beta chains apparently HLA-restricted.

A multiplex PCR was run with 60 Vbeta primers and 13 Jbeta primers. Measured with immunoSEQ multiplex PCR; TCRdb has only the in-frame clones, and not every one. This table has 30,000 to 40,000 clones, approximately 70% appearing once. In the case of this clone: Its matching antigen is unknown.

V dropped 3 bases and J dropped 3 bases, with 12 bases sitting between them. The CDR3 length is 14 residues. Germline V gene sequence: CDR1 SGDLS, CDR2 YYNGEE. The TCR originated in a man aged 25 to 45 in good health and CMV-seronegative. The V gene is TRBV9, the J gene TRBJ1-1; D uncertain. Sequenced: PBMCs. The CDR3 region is CASSAQAFDTEAFF. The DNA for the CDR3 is TGTGCCAGCAGCGCCCAGGCGTTCGACACTGAAGCTTTCTTT.